The clone carrying this T cell receptor beta chain was recorded many times. Its cognate antigen is unknown. The CDR3 has 12 residues. Trimming removed 5 bases from V and 3 bases from J, with 10 bases in between. Germline assignment: CDR1 SQVTM and CDR2 ANQGSEA. It was with unique molecular identifiers that the TCRbeta library was prepared. MiXCR, run by TCRdb on the PCR reads, gives a single entry per CDR3 protein. The sample holds roughly 70,000 distinct CDR3 sequences, roughly 4.4% seen once. The data derive from a study of T-cell reconstitution after alpha-beta-depleted transplantation in children. Study conclusions and caveats: Where alpha-beta T cells came from about two months after transplant was reportedly several hundred expanded graft clones. Newly generated T cells supplied most T-cell counts and diversity one year post-transplant.

This specimen was PBMCs, mostly from graft donor cells, taken 180 days after TCRalphabeta/CD19-depleted stem cell transplant. The J gene is TRBJ1-1, the V gene TRBV29-1; D gene ambiguous. The clonotype originates from a boy under three years old who had a stem cell transplant for acute myeloid leukemia, so the T cells may come from the graft donor. CDR3 protein: CSVFEAYTEAFF. In nucleotides, the CDR3 is TGCAGCGTTTTCGAGGCGTACACTGAAGCTTTCTTT.